This TCR beta chain was recorded in a study of glioma-infiltrating T cells after dendritic cell vaccination. Germline CDR1 and CDR2: SGHNT and YYREEE (reference sequence). There are 17 residues in the CDR3. The V segment lost 0 bases and the J segment 4 bases; nucleotides outside the gene matches: 3. Time point defined: after dendritic cell vaccination, including at tumor progression/relapse. The immunoSEQ assay amplified TCRB CDR3 from up to roughly 2 ug DNA. TCRdb's table, derived via immunoSEQ multiplex PCR, lists solely in-frame clones and lacks some. The sample holds about 100,000 clones, approximately 80% seen once.

The source of this sequence is a human donor with glioblastoma. V is TRBV5-4 and J is TRBJ2-2; TRBD2 matches at 13 bases. Sequences were derived from blood, sampled after dendritic cell vaccination. The CDR3 bases are TGTGCCAGCAGCTTGGAACTAGCGGGGGGGGTCACCGGGGAGCTGTTTTTT. Translated: CASSLELAGGVTGELFF.